The following is a TCR beta chain sequence with its context. The CDR3 is made up of 14 amino acids. V lost 3 bases to trimming and J lost 3 bases, with 12 bases between them. The germline CDR1 and CDR2 sequences are MNHEY and SMNVEV (reference sequence). Method: immunoSEQ multiplex PCR; TCRdb's copy keeps in-frame clones and lacks some. Of approximately 160,000 clones in the sample, approximately 82% were seen once. These data come from a study of blood T cell repertoires in COVID-19. V and J are TRBV27 and TRBJ2-7, with D possibly TRBD2 on 6 matching bases. Sequences were obtained from peripheral blood. The clonotype originates from a man in his 70s who had recovered from COVID-19. CDR3 region: CASSLGREIYEQYF. In DNA, the CDR3 is TGTGCCAGCAGTTTGGGCCGGGAGATCTACGAGCAGTACTTC.